This T cell receptor (beta chain) derives from a study of a mutant IDH1 vaccine in newly diagnosed glioma. Across the study: The study started vaccination 4-6 weeks after radiotherapy alone, or with temozolomide cycles. At week 47 came visit V13, while visit V12 had come at week 35. Former treatment meant radiotherapy, temozolomide, or both; the majority had gotten both. Overall study findings and caveats: Among top peripheral T cell clonotypes, changes seemed unrelated to pseudoprogression.

The protocol was immunoSEQ multiplex PCR, while the TCRdb copy is restricted to in-frame clones and leaves out a portion. Here the sample spans about 56,000 clones, roughly nine tenths being singletons. Remarks on this clone: Its antigen is still unknown.

This sample's time point: week 35, safety follow-up. Every vaccine dose comprised 300 ug of mutant IDH1 20-mer peptide plus topical imiquimod. Trimming removed 4 bases from V and 0 bases from J; junction bases left unmatched: 8. The CDR3 loop spans 16 amino acids. The germline CDR1 and CDR2 sequences are MGHRA and YSYEKL. This TCR was sampled from a man in his forties with glioma. The gene calls are TRBV4-1 and TRBJ2-7; 8 bases are a match to TRBD1. This specimen was PBMCs, taken from a glioma patient whose treatment included an IDH1 peptide vaccine. This CDR3 is CASSPRGTGLSYEQYF. The CDR3 DNA is TGCGCCAGCAGCCCCCGCGGGACAGGTCTCTCCTACGAGCAGTACTTC.